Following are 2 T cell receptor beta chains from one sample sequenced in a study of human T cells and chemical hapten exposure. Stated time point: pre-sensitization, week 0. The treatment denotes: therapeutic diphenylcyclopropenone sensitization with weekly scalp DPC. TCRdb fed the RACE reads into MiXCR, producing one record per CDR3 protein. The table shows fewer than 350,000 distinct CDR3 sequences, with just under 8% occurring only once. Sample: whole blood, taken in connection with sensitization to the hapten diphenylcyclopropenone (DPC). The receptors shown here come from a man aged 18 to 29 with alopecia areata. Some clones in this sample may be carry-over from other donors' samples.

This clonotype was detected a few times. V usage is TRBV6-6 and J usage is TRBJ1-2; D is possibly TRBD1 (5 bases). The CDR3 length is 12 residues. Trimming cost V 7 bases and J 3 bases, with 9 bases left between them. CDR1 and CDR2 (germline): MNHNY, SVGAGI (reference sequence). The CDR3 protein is CASTQGYYGYTF. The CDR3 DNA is TGTGCCAGCACTCAGGGTTACTATGGCTACACCTTC.

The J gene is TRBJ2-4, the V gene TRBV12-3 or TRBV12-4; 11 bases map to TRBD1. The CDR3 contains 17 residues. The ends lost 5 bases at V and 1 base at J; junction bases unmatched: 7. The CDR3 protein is CASSRWTGGVAKNIQYF. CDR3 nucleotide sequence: TGTGCCAGCAGTCGTTGGACAGGGGGCGTTGCCAAAAACATTCAGTACTTC.